Listed here are 31 T cell receptor beta chains from one sample, sequenced in a study of blood T cell dynamics during melanoma immunotherapy. Time point reported: week 3, after first cycle of checkpoint inhibitor. Some clones are missing from TCRdb's copy, which holds only in-frame ones; the method was immunoSEQ multiplex PCR. In the table there are approximately 28,000 clones, approximately 88% of which are singletons. The specimen comprised blood, sampled from a patient treated with checkpoint blockade. The receptor set was obtained from a human donor with melanoma.

This clone was seen once. The J gene is TRBJ2-7, the V gene TRBV10-2; D may be TRBD1 (6 bases). This CDR3 spans 14 amino acids. V dropped 8 bases and J dropped 0 bases, with 14 bases sitting between them. Germline CDR1 reads WSHSY; CDR2 reads SAAADI. The DNA for the CDR3 is TGCGCCAGCGGCGGACAGCCGAGCTCCTACGAGCAGTACTTC. Translation: CASGGQPSSYEQYF.

The rearrangement links TRBV11-1 to TRBJ1-1; no clear D gene. V lost 2 bases to trimming and J lost 0 bases, with 10 bases between them. Germline-derived CDR1 and CDR2 are SGHAT and FQDESV (reference sequence). The CDR3 runs to 15 residues. The CDR3: CASSLLGRLNTEAFF. The DNA of the CDR3 is TGTGCCAGCAGCTTACTGGGCAGGTTGAACACTGAAGCTTTCTTT.

This chain connects TRBV10-3 to TRBJ2-3, with 14 bases identical to TRBD2. Germline-derived CDR1 and CDR2 are ENHRY and SYGVKD. The CDR3 totals 16 residues. Unmatched junction bases numbered 7, after V lost 9 bases and J lost 2 bases. CDR3 residues: CAIRGTSGRDTDTQYF. The CDR3 bases are TGTGCCATTCGAGGGACTAGCGGGAGAGACACAGATACGCAGTATTTT.

The chain recombines TRBV6-5 with TRBJ2-7; perhaps TRBD2 as D (5 bases). The germline CDR1 and CDR2 sequences are MNHEY and SVGAGI. This CDR3 comprises 13 residues. Trimming pared 6 bases from V and 2 bases from J, leaving 11 bases between. DNA for the CDR3: TGTGCCAGCAGCCGACCGGGAACCTACGAGCAGTACTTC. Translated: CASSRPGTYEQYF.

The chain joins TRBV6-4 to TRBJ2-3, with D perhaps TRBD2 (5 bases). The CDR3 is made up of 16 amino acids. V dropped 0 bases and J dropped 0 bases, with 10 bases sitting between them. CDR1 and CDR2 (germline): MRHNA, SNTAGT. CDR3 nucleotide sequence: TGTGCCAGCAGTGACTCCCCCAGGACTAGCACAGATACGCAGTATTTT. It specifies CASSDSPRTSTDTQYF.

The CDR3 sequence: CASSVKTGGPQETQYF. Written as DNA, the CDR3 is TGTGCCAGCAGCGTAAAGACAGGGGGTCCACAAGAGACCCAGTACTTC. The rearrangement links TRBV13 to TRBJ2-5; 9 bases match TRBD1. Losses at the gene ends were 5 bases for V and 2 bases for J; bases not matched to a gene: 9. Germline V lookup: CDR1 PRHDT, CDR2 FYEKMQ (reference sequence). The CDR3 contains 16 residues.

This clone came up once. This chain connects TRBV28 to TRBJ1-1; TRBD1 aligns across 7 bases. There are 15 residues in the CDR3. CDR1 is MDHEN, CDR2 SYDVKM, per germline. V lost 3 bases, J lost 0 bases, and 4 bases stayed unmatched. The CDR3 DNA sequence: TGTGCCAGCAGTTTTAGGACAGGAGTGAACACTGAAGCTTTCTTT. It encodes CASSFRTGVNTEAFF.

This chain joins TRBV2 and TRBJ1-3; unclear D gene. The V end was cut by 5 bases, the J end by 6 bases, with 11 bases between. The CDR3 loop spans 13 amino acids. Germline V gene sequence: CDR1 SNHLY, CDR2 FYNNEI. CDR3 nucleotide sequence: TGTGCCAGCAGTCCGGCCAGCCAAAACACCATATATTTT. It encodes CASSPASQNTIYF.

V gene TRBV7-8 combines with J gene TRBJ1-2; 10 bases are shared with TRBD1. The CDR3 loop spans 16 amino acids. CDR1 and CDR2 from the germline V gene are SGHVS and FQNEAQ. J was trimmed by 4 bases and V by 5 bases; bases with no gene match: 10. Here the CDR3 reads CASSVLTGGEGYGYTF. The CDR3 nucleotides read TGTGCCAGCAGCGTACTGACAGGGGGCGAGGGCTATGGCTACACCTTC.

CDR3 nucleotides: TGTGCCAGCAGCTTAGAGGGCGCTTCCTCCTACGAGCAGTACTTC. It translates to CASSLEGASSYEQYF. The rearrangement uses TRBV11-2 and TRBJ2-7; D gene unclear. V dropped 0 bases and J dropped 0 bases, with 9 bases sitting between them. The CDR3 totals 15 residues. The germline V gene encodes CDR1 SGHAT and CDR2 FQNNGV.

The CDR3 spells CASSRGGADTGELFF. The CDR3 DNA reads TGCGCCAGCAGCCGCGGGGGCGCGGACACCGGGGAGCTGTTTTTT. The V call is TRBV4-3, the J call TRBJ2-2, with D possibly being TRBD2 (7 bases). The V end lost 4 bases, the J end lost 3 bases, and 12 bases lay between the germline ends. CDR3 length equals 15 residues. Germline CDR1 reads LGHNA; CDR2 reads YSLEER.

The chain combines TRBV7-9 with TRBJ2-3; D call uncertain. Germline CDR1 SEHNR, CDR2 FQNEAQ (reference sequence). V gave up 1 base and J gave up 8 bases, with 19 bases separating them. The CDR3 contains 16 residues. CDR3 residues: CASSLGLSPGTGTQYF. The CDR3 nucleotides are TGTGCCAGCAGCTTAGGTCTTTCCCCCGGAACTGGTACGCAGTATTTT.

CDR3 residues: CASSLQGWGNQPQHF. CDR3 DNA: TGCGCCAGCAGTTTACAGGGATGGGGCAATCAGCCCCAGCATTTT. This chain links TRBV10-2 with TRBJ1-5; tentatively, D is TRBD1 (6 bases). V was trimmed by 5 bases and J by 2 bases, leaving 13 bases between them. CDR3 length: 15 amino acids. The V gene's germline CDR1 is WSHSY and CDR2 SAAADI.

J is TRBJ1-3 and V is TRBV15, with D possibly TRBD1 on 5 matching bases. There are 17 residues in the CDR3. Deletions cut 0 bases from V and 0 bases from J, with 12 bases between. Germline CDR1 and CDR2: LNHNV and YYDKDF (reference sequence). The CDR3 loop reads CATSRDRIGASGNTIYF. The CDR3 coding sequence is TGTGCCACCAGCAGAGATCGGATAGGGGCCTCTGGAAACACCATATATTTT.

The chain has TRBV5-1 and TRBJ1-3; possible D gene TRBD1, 5 bases. Trimming removed 0 bases from V and 4 bases from J, with 11 bases in between. Germline CDR1 is SGHRS and CDR2 is YFSETQ. This CDR3 has 15 residues. CDR3 sequence (DNA): TGCGCCAGCAGCTTGGATACGGGACTGGGAAACACCATATATTTT. Protein sequence: CASSLDTGLGNTIYF.

The chain employs TRBV4-1 and TRBJ2-5; 10 bases align to TRBD2. The CDR3 is 16 amino acids. Germline trimming cut 1 base from V and 1 base from J; bases unmatched to any gene: 3. Germline CDR1 MGHRA, CDR2 YSYEKL. As DNA, the CDR3 is TGCGCCAGCAGCCAAGCACTAGCGGGAAGCCAAGAGACCCAGTACTTC. Protein product: CASSQALAGSQETQYF.

The rearrangement uses TRBV2 and TRBJ2-5; weak D call: TRBD2 (7 bases). TRBJ2-7 explains the end of the DNA better; the J call may be wrong. The CDR3 totals 14 residues. The germline V gene encodes CDR1 SNHLY and CDR2 FYNNEI. The CDR3 DNA sequence: TGTGCCAGCAGTGAACGGGGGGCGCTGGTCGAGCAGTACTTC. Amino acids: CASSERGALVEQYF.

CDR3: CASSLKAGVGSGGELFF. The CDR3 coding sequence is TGTGCCAGCAGCTTGAAAGCGGGAGTCGGTTCTGGCGGGGAGCTGTTTTTT. V gene TRBV7-9 combines with J gene TRBJ2-2, with 8 bases aligning to TRBD2. J was trimmed by 7 bases and V by 3 bases; bases with no gene match: 13. Germline loops: CDR1 SEHNR, CDR2 FQNEAQ (reference sequence). CDR3 length: 17 amino acids.

The rearrangement joins TRBV29-1 to TRBJ2-1; D is perhaps TRBD2 (5 bases). The CDR3 covers 14 residues. With 4 bases removed from V and 4 bases from J, the gap between germline ends came to 14 bases. Germline V gene lookup returns CDR1 SQVTM and CDR2 ANQGSEA. This CDR3 reads CSVAERVSYNEQFF. DNA of the CDR3: TGCAGCGTTGCTGAGAGGGTTTCATACAATGAGCAGTTCTTC.

The chain is built from TRBV6-1 and TRBJ2-4, with TRBD2 as a possible D gene (6 bases). CDR1 and CDR2 (germline): MNHNS, SASEGT. The CDR3 is 17 residues long. V dropped 3 bases and J dropped 0 bases, with 15 bases sitting between them. The CDR3 DNA reads as TGTGCCAGCAGTGAGGAGGGCCTAAACTCAGCCAAAAACATTCAGTACTTC. This translates into CASSEEGLNSAKNIQYF.

The genes are TRBV5-1 and TRBJ1-1; D might be TRBD1 (6 bases). V was trimmed by 4 bases and J by 0 bases, leaving 19 bases between them. CDR3 size: 17 residues. Germline-derived CDR1 and CDR2 are SGHRS and YFSETQ. The CDR3 sequence: CASSPGSRGPMNTEAFF. The CDR3 nucleotides are TGCGCCAGCAGCCCCGGGTCTCGGGGGCCCATGAACACTGAAGCTTTCTTT.

The chain has TRBV13 and TRBJ1-1; 7 bases line up with TRBD1. CDR1 and CDR2 from the germline V gene are PRHDT and FYEKMQ (reference sequence). The CDR3 runs to 15 residues. V lost 4 bases and J lost 1; bases outside the gene matches: 6. The CDR3 DNA reads TGTGCCAGCAGCTCTGACAGGGAGGGGAACACTGAAGCTTTCTTT. It yields the protein CASSSDREGNTEAFF.

V and J are TRBV5-4 and TRBJ2-6; TRBD1 is a possible D gene (6 bases). The V end was cut by 6 bases, the J end by 0 bases, with 10 bases between. This CDR3 is 15 amino acids long. Germline CDR1 is SGHNT and CDR2 is YYREEE (reference sequence). CDR3 nucleotide sequence: TGTGCCAGCAAAGACAGGAGCTCTGGGGCCAACGTCCTGACTTTC. Translation: CASKDRSSGANVLTF.

The chain combines TRBV6-6 with TRBJ2-1; 11 positions match TRBD1. CDR3 length equals 14 residues. V shed 6 bases and J 6 bases; nucleotides not matched to a gene: 4. The germline V gene encodes CDR1 MNHNY and CDR2 SVGAGI (reference sequence). This chain's CDR3 is CASRAGTGGNEQFF. Written as DNA, the CDR3 is TGTGCCAGCAGAGCCGGGACAGGGGGCAATGAGCAGTTCTTC.

The chain carries TRBV7-2 and TRBJ2-3; 12 positions match TRBD1. CDR1 is SGHTA, CDR2 FQGNSA, per germline. V dropped 6 bases and J dropped 4; count of bases not matched to a gene: 8. The CDR3 extends over 16 amino acids. CDR3 sequence reads: CASRSRDRGQADTQYF. In nucleotides, the CDR3 is TGTGCCAGCAGGTCCCGGGACAGGGGGCAGGCAGATACGCAGTATTTT.

This rearrangement joins TRBV9 to TRBJ2-5; TRBD1 aligns across 7 bases. With V trimmed by 2 bases and J by 2 bases, 3 bases remained unmatched. This CDR3 has 14 residues. Germline CDR1 and CDR2: SGDLS and YYNGEE. CDR3 protein: CASSVGTVQETQYF. CDR3 DNA sequence: TGTGCCAGCAGCGTGGGGACAGTTCAAGAGACCCAGTACTTC.

The V gene is TRBV18, the J gene TRBJ2-7; D gene uncertain. The CDR3 consists of 12 residues. V was pared by 5 bases and J by 3 bases, with 8 bases between. Germline loops: CDR1 KGHSH, CDR2 LQKENI. This CDR3 reads CASSSENYEQYF. DNA for the CDR3: TGTGCCAGCTCAAGTGAAAACTACGAGCAGTACTTC.

The count of this clone is one. The chain uses TRBV9 and TRBJ1-1; D not certain. This CDR3 comprises 15 residues. Germline V gene data show CDR1 as SGDLS and CDR2 as YYNGEE. V lost 0 bases and J lost 0, with 9 bases in between. CDR3 sequence: CASSVDVGMNTEAFF. The CDR3 DNA sequence: TGTGCCAGCAGCGTAGATGTGGGAATGAACACTGAAGCTTTCTTT.

This chain connects TRBV2 to TRBJ2-1; D is uncertain. The V gene lost 1 base and the J gene lost 6 bases, with 7 bases spanning the gap. Looked up from germline, CDR1 is SNHLY and CDR2 is FYNNEI. This CDR3 spans 13 amino acids. This chain's CDR3 is CASSEEVSNEQFF. DNA for the CDR3: TGTGCCAGCAGTGAAGAGGTTTCCAATGAGCAGTTCTTC.

The CDR3 loop reads CASSNREWNSPLHF. The CDR3 nucleotides read TGTGCCAGTAGTAACAGGGAGTGGAATTCACCCCTCCACTTT. The rearrangement uses TRBV19 and TRBJ1-6, with D possibly TRBD1 on 6 matching bases. Looked up from germline, CDR1 is LNHDA and CDR2 is SQIVND (reference sequence). Trimming took 4 bases from V and 7 from J, leaving 11 bases between them. The CDR3 is made up of 14 amino acids.

V gene TRBV5-1 combines with J gene TRBJ2-7; TRBD1 is a possible D gene (6 bases). CDR1 and CDR2 (germline): SGHRS, YFSETQ. The CDR3 consists of 16 residues. V was shortened by 4 bases and J by 1 base, with 18 bases between the two germline ends. CDR3 DNA: TGCGCCAGCAGCCCCGCCGCAACAGGGTTTTCCTACGAGCAGTACTTC. Encoded protein: CASSPAATGFSYEQYF.